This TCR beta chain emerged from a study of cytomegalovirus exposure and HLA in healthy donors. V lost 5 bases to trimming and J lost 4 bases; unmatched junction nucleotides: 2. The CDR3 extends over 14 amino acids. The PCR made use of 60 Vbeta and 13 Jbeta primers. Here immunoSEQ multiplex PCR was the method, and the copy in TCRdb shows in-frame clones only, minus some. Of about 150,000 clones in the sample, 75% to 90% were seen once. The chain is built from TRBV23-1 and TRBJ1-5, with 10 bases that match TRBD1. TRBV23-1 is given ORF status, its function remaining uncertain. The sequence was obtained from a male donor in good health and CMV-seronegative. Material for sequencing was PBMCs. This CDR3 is CASSRQGANQPQHF. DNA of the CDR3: TGCGCCAGCAGTAGACAGGGGGCGAATCAGCCCCAGCATTTT.